This T cell receptor (beta chain) was sequenced for a study of regulatory T cells in long-lasting Graves disease. The CDR3 is 18 residues long. From germline, CDR1 is MDHEN and CDR2 SYDVKM. In building TCR beta libraries, iRepertoire HTBI primers were used together with Arm-PCR of CDR3 regions. Via MiXCR, TCRdb re-called the multiplex PCR reads, giving one row per CDR3 protein. The table includes hundreds of thousands of distinct CDR3 sequences, over 15% detected once. This clonotype was counted between two and nine times. Being one base from a much bigger clone, this may be a read error. Noted time point: newly diagnosed GD, antithyroid drugs for less than 3 months. The TCR library was made from RNA that had been extracted from PBMCs in TRIzol. Graves' disease diagnosis was established per American Thyroid Association guidelines. From each patient, around 10 milliliters of peripheral blood was drawn and collected into an EDTA anticoagulant tube.

The source is a female donor with Graves disease. The material was peripheral blood mononuclear cells (PBMCs), obtained at new diagnosis, from a patient treated with antithyroid drugs. The chain couples TRBV28 to TRBJ2-7; 8 nucleotides align to TRBD2. CDR3: CASSFKAGLSGVSYGQYF. The CDR3 bases are TGTGCCAGCAGTTTCAAGGCAGGACTTAGCGGGGTCTCCTACGGGCAGTACTTC.